This TCR beta chain was observed in a study of beta chain features in type 1 diabetes. The germline V gene encodes CDR1 MDHEN and CDR2 SYDVKM. The junction had 4 bases not matched to a gene; V was cut back by 2 bases and J by 3 bases. The CDR3 length is 15 residues. Investigators reverse transcribed all isolated RNA, so they sequenced expressed TCRB transcripts. The repertoire was sequenced with immunoSEQ multiplex PCR; TCRdb's copy has only in-frame clones and lacks some. The table shows 350,000 to 450,000 clones, with over 12% occurring only once. This clone was counted only a few times. Its antigen remains unknown. The sample has other DNA sequences that encode this CDR3 too. Overall study findings and caveats: Researchers report that Type 1 diabetes patients had moderately but significantly shorter TCRB CDR3s across all four CD4+ subsets. Relative to healthy donors, patients appeared to have naive, central memory and Treg TCRB repertoires that were more similar.

This clonotype was obtained from a woman under 30 in good health. The chain has TRBV28 and TRBJ2-1, with TRBD2 matching over 7 bases. The sequencing input was naive CD4+ T cells from blood. The CDR3 region is CASSLGGGSYNEQFF. The CDR3 nucleotides are TGTGCCAGCAGTTTAGGGGGGGGGAGCTACAATGAGCAGTTCTTC.